What follows is one T cell receptor beta chain and its context. Its antigen is not identified. This entry is derived from a study of CD8 T cells in ankylosing spondylitis. Regarding the study as a whole: Made up of about eight highly homologous variants, a TCR beta motif appeared characteristic of ankylosing spondylitis blood. With a CD8+ phenotype, disease-linked clones were relatively rare in peripheral blood.

TCRdb re-called the 5' RACE reads with MiXCR, one entry per CDR3 protein. This sample has roughly 450,000 distinct CDR3 sequences, with about 24% found just once. The trim removed 5 bases at V and 10 bases at J, leaving 7 bases unmatched. The germline gives CDR1 LGHDT, CDR2 YNNKEL (reference sequence). The CDR3 is 14 residues long. The sequence derives from a male donor with ankylosing spondylitis. The sequenced material came from blood, either unsorted or a sorted T cell fraction (not recorded which). The chain combines TRBV3-1 with TRBJ1-4; 10 bases align to TRBD1. CDR3 sequence (DNA): TGTGCCAGCAGCGTCGGGACAGGGGAGTCAAAACTGTTTTTT. Amino acids: CASSVGTGESKLFF.